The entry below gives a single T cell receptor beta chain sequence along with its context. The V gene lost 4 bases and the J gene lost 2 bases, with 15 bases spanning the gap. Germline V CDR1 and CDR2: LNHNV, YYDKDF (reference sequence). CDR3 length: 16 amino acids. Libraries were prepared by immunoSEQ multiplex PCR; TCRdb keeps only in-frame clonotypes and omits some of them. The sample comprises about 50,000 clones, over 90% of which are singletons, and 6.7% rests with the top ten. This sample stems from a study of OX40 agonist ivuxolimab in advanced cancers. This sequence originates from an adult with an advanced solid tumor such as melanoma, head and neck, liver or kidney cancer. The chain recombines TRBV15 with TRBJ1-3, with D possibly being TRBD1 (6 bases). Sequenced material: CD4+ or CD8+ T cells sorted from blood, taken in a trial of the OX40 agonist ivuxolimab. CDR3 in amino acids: CATSTNREVTGNTIYF. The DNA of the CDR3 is TGTGCCACCAGCACTAACAGGGAGGTGACTGGAAACACCATATATTTT. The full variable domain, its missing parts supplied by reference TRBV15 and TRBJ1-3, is DAMVIQNPRYQVTQFGKPVTLSCSQTLNHNVMYWYQQKSSQAPKLLFHYYDKDFNNEADTPDNFQSRRPNTSFCFLDIRSPGLGDTAMYLCATSTNREVTGNTIYFGEGSWLTVV.